This T cell receptor (beta chain) appears in the sequencing data of a study of human T cells and chemical hapten exposure (dated by TCRdb to the early 2020s). Context from the whole study: For sensitization, 2% DPC in acetone was applied to a 2 cm by 2 cm area of upper inner arm skin. Throughout the roughly 25-week study period, patients were also given weekly therapeutic DPC doses on the scalp. Patch testing on the upper back used Finn chambers containing 0.01% DPC, with scoring done after 6 days according to International Contact Dermatitis Research Group standards. Alopecia areata with under or over 50% scalp involvement, alopecia totalis and alopecia universalis were represented in the patient cohort, which was mostly female. Libraries were pooled for sequencing, and variation in per-sample TCR yields was attributed mainly to small differences in library volumes within the pool. Peripheral blood TCR repertoire changes were tracked in vivo in alopecia patients during primary and secondary sensitization to the hapten diphenylcyclopropenone (DPC). Blood samples were taken from patients before sensitization (week 0) and at 2, 6 and about 24 weeks after DPC sensitization. Under 30 alopecia patients gave blood for TCR sequencing at one to four time points (pre-sensitization, 2, 6 and 24 weeks). Study-wide findings and limitations: Repeated subsampling changed both the strength of the expansion versus patch-test correlation and the threshold at which that correlation became significant. No change with DPC sensitization was found in the number of TCRs above 1 in 1000 frequency, and no evidence of global repertoire structure alterations was found. Because all patients had alopecia, a presumed autoimmune disease, the immune response of the patients might differ from that of healthy individuals. Patch test score correlated positively with the number of PT1 expanded TCRs, reaching significance at thresholds 8, 16 and 32 but not at 4. Compared with pre-sensitization or healthy control sets, expanded TCRs formed significantly more large CDR3 similarity clusters, which is consistent with antigen-driven responses.

As regards this clonotype: Its antigen target is currently unknown. Nothing much larger sits one base from this clone, and base qualities are not available.

The library was made by RACE. Data came from a NextSeq 500. Library preparation attached unique molecular identifiers to individual cDNA molecules for quantitative, reproducible TCR counting. For every blood RNA sample, sequencing covered both the TCR alpha and TCR beta chains. The published analysis was carried out like this. A median of approximately 100,000 TCRs per sample was observed, with a range of about 23,224 to 690,600. V, J and CDR3 annotation of the TCR reads was carried out using the Decombinator software suite. For PS versus PT1 abundance plots, all samples were subsampled to the same number of TCRs (28,000). Expanded TCRs were defined as absent before sensitization and observed at least eight times at the 2-week time point. TCRdb ran its own pipeline on the public reads, namely fastp trimming at Q25 and MiXCR clone calling, and kept in-frame beta chains. Duplicate CDR3 protein sequences are folded into a single record with the most common DNA and genes. None of the V and J calls come from the authors' own analysis; TCRdb made them. Present in this sample are roughly 54,000 distinct CDR3 sequences, 9.5% to 10% of which were seen just once. Less than 2% of the sample is taken by the ten largest.

Via the germline V gene, CDR1 is KGHSH and CDR2 LQKENI. The V end loses 4 bases and the J end loses 4 bases, and a stretch of 7 bases separates them. The CDR3 goes from the cysteine to the phenylalanine over 12 residues. Of the read, only the CDR3 DNA is kept; its 36 bases are in frame from base 1. The time point label corresponds to: patch test 2, 6 weeks after DPC sensitization. In light of the paper, this sample's treatment or condition label describes: therapeutic diphenylcyclopropenone sensitization with weekly scalp DPC. Blood at each patch-test visit was drawn before the patch test was applied. Patients were eligible if aged 18 to 70, diagnosed with alopecia and judged suitable for DPC therapy, and pregnant patients were excluded. Total RNA was extracted from unfractionated whole blood that had been collected in Tempus Blood RNA tubes.

The chain employs TRBV18 and TRBJ2-5; no D gene can be assigned with confidence. The receptor comes from a woman aged 45 to 65 with alopecia areata. Some clones in this sample may be carry-over from other donors' samples. The specimen comprised whole blood, sampled in connection with sensitization to the hapten diphenylcyclopropenone (DPC). The CDR3 protein: CASSRVPETQYF. The DNA sequence reads TGTGCCAGCTCACGAGTGCCAGAGACCCAGTACTTC.